This T cell receptor beta chain was observed in a study of blood T cell repertoires in COVID-19. For the study at large: Researchers got acute and convalescent COVID-19 samples from the United States, Italy and Spain. In each case, the material was cDNA or gDNA derived from T cells, B-cell-depleted T cells, or PBMCs.

Here immunoSEQ multiplex PCR was the method, and the copy in TCRdb shows in-frame clones only, minus some. The table records under 200,000 clones, around 83% of them present only once. The sequence came from a human donor in a cohort sampled during active COVID-19. Material for sequencing was peripheral blood.

The CDR3 loop reads CASRPGQGNYGYTF. CDR3 nucleotides: TGTGCCAGCAGACCCGGACAGGGAAACTATGGCTACACCTTC. The chain carries TRBV6-5 and TRBJ1-2; 8 bases agree with TRBD1. This CDR3 is 14 amino acids long. The germline gives CDR1 MNHEY, CDR2 SVGAGI. Losses at the gene ends were 6 bases for V and 2 bases for J; bases not matched to a gene: 5.